These 28 T cell receptor beta chains share one sample of origin, sequenced in a study of OX40 agonist ivuxolimab in advanced cancers. TCRdb's copy holds only in-frame clones and misses some; the assay was immunoSEQ multiplex PCR. This sample has over 45,000 clones, with around 84% found just once. Sequences were derived from CD4+ or CD8+ T cells sorted from blood, sampled in a trial of the OX40 agonist ivuxolimab. These receptors were taken from an adult with an advanced solid tumor such as melanoma, head and neck, liver or kidney cancer.

The chain has TRBV7-2 and TRBJ1-5; D is uncertain. CDR1 SGHTA and CDR2 FQGNSA come from the germline V gene. V shed 0 bases and J shed 7 bases, with 7 bases lying between them. CDR3 length: 13 residues. CDR3 sequence: CASSLASTQPQHF. The CDR3 DNA sequence: TGTGCCAGCAGCTTAGCGAGTACCCAGCCCCAGCATTTT.

CDR3 amino acids: CASVSVGTEAFF. The CDR3 bases are TGTGCCAGCGTGAGTGTGGGGACTGAAGCTTTCTTT. V gene TRBV28 combines with J gene TRBJ1-1, with D unresolved. V was clipped by 8 bases and J by 5 bases, with 12 bases between them. From germline, CDR1 is MDHEN and CDR2 SYDVKM. The CDR3 is 12 residues long.

As to this clone: Germline and junction disagree at one end, which may indicate a read error. The chain carries TRBV5-4 and TRBJ2-1, with 11 bases matching TRBD2. CDR3 length: 18 amino acids. CDR1 and CDR2 (germline): SGHNT, YYREEE (reference sequence). This chain's CDR3 is CASSIVSGGASSCNEQFF. The CDR3 DNA is TGTGCCAGCAGCATTGTTAGCGGGGGGGCGAGCTCCTGCAATGAGCAGTTCTTC.

Only one count was recorded for this clone. Here the CDR3 reads CASSLVPRDNEQFF. In nucleotides, the CDR3 is TGTGCCAGCAGCTTGGTCCCGAGGGACAATGAGCAGTTCTTC. V gene TRBV5-5 combines with J gene TRBJ2-1; TRBD2 might be the D (5 bases). The CDR3 covers 14 residues. Trimming removed 0 bases from V and 5 bases from J, with 9 bases in between. CDR1 is SGHKS and CDR2 is YYEKEE in the germline V gene (reference sequence).

V gene TRBV4-1 combines with J gene TRBJ2-3; a possible D gene is TRBD2 (5 bases). V dropped 5 bases and J dropped 0 bases, with 18 bases sitting between them. CDR3 length: 17 residues. The germline V gene encodes CDR1 MGHRA and CDR2 YSYEKL. CDR3 residues: CASSSSSERMSTDTQYF. The CDR3 DNA is TGCGCCAGCAGCTCATCCTCGGAGCGGATGAGCACAGATACGCAGTATTTT.

The chain combines TRBV19 with TRBJ2-1, with TRBD1 matching 9 bases. The germline V gene has CDR1 LNHDA and CDR2 SQIVND (reference sequence). J was trimmed by 4 bases and V by 6 bases; bases with no gene match: 7. This CDR3 has 15 residues. Here the CDR3 DNA reads TGTGCCAGTAGCGAGACAGGGGGTCCGTACAATGAGCAGTTCTTC. Residues: CASSETGGPYNEQFF.

This clone was counted a single time. The chain joins TRBV5-4 to TRBJ2-5; TRBD2 matches at 9 bases. Per germline, CDR1 SGHNT and CDR2 YYREEE (reference sequence). CDR3 length: 16 residues. V dropped 0 bases and J dropped 2; count of bases not matched to a gene: 5. The CDR3 DNA reads as TGTGCCAGCAGCTTGGGTCCTAGCGGGGAGCAAGAGACCCAGTACTTC. Translating it yields CASSLGPSGEQETQYF.

The chain combines TRBV19 with TRBJ1-4; no definite D call. Germline V lookup: CDR1 LNHDA, CDR2 SQIVND (reference sequence). This CDR3 comprises 12 residues. V shed 7 bases and J shed 2 bases, with 5 bases lying between them. The CDR3 is CASKRTNEKLFF. The CDR3 DNA follows: TGTGCCAGTAAAAGGACTAATGAAAAACTGTTTTTT.

The chain carries TRBV28 and TRBJ2-5; 10 nucleotides align to TRBD1. This CDR3 has 15 amino acids. In germline, CDR1 is MDHEN, CDR2 SYDVKM. V shed 6 bases, J shed 7 bases, and the junction held 11 bases outside the gene matches. The CDR3 DNA sequence: TGTGCCAGCAGCCCGGAGGGGGACAGGGGAAGGACCCAGTACTTC. Encoded protein: CASSPEGDRGRTQYF.

The rearrangement joins TRBV28 to TRBJ1-1, with a tentative D call TRBD1 (5 bases). This CDR3 contains 15 residues. Trimming took off 5 bases at V and 6 bases at J, with 19 bases between the two ends. Germline assignment: CDR1 MDHEN and CDR2 SYDVKM. This CDR3 is CASSPGSRVGAEAFF. CDR3 sequence (DNA): TGTGCCAGCAGTCCCGGATCCAGGGTGGGTGCTGAAGCTTTCTTT.

The chain joins TRBV6-5 to TRBJ2-5; D perhaps matches TRBD1 (6 bases). Germline V gives CDR1 MNHEY, CDR2 SVGAGI. The CDR3 spans 11 residues. Trimming removed 6 bases at V and 10 bases at J, with 12 bases between. This chain's CDR3 is CASRGDINQYF. The CDR3 bases are TGTGCCAGCAGAGGGGACATTAACCAGTACTTC.

V gene TRBV5-1 combines with J gene TRBJ1-1, with D possibly being TRBD1 (5 bases). This CDR3 comprises 14 residues. Trimming pared 0 bases from V and 5 bases from J, leaving 11 bases between. Germline CDR1 reads SGHRS; CDR2 reads YFSETQ. This CDR3 reads CASSLEQEGTEAFF. The CDR3 DNA reads TGCGCCAGCAGCTTGGAACAGGAGGGAACTGAAGCTTTCTTT.

The CDR3: CASSLDPVRLAGVGEQYF. In nucleotides, the CDR3 is TGCGCCAGCAGCTTGGACCCCGTCAGACTAGCGGGGGTGGGCGAGCAGTACTTC. The rearrangement links TRBV5-1 to TRBJ2-7, with 12 nucleotides matching TRBD2. The V gene's germline CDR1 is SGHRS and CDR2 YFSETQ. There are 18 residues in the CDR3. The V segment lost 0 bases and the J segment 6 bases; nucleotides outside the gene matches: 13.

The V and J genes are TRBV5-4 and TRBJ2-2, with TRBD1 identical over 9 bases. With V trimmed by 5 bases and J by 2 bases, 7 bases remained unmatched. Germline lookup yields CDR1 SGHNT and CDR2 YYREEE (reference sequence). The length of the CDR3 is 16 residues. DNA for the CDR3: TGTGCCAGCAGTCCCGGACAGGGGCAAAACACCGGGGAGCTGTTTTTT. Amino acid sequence: CASSPGQGQNTGELFF.

This chain joins TRBV5-4 and TRBJ2-2; possibly TRBD1 for D (6 bases). V was clipped by 5 bases and J by 2 bases, with 13 bases between them. The CDR3 loop spans 15 amino acids. Germline lookup yields CDR1 SGHNT and CDR2 YYREEE (reference sequence). The CDR3 nucleotides are TGTGCCAGCAGTTCCGGGACATACAACACCGGGGAGCTGTTTTTT. This encodes CASSSGTYNTGELFF.

The chain has TRBV28 and TRBJ2-7, with 11 bases identical to TRBD1. Looked up from germline, CDR1 is MDHEN and CDR2 is SYDVKM. This CDR3 contains 14 residues. Trimming at V came to 4 bases and at J to 4 bases, leaving 3 bases not matched to a gene. In DNA, the CDR3 is TGTGCCAGCAGTTGGACAGGGGGCCTGTACGAGCAGTACTTC. It codes for CASSWTGGLYEQYF.

This clone was recorded once. The chain carries TRBV5-1 and TRBJ1-1, with D possibly matching TRBD1 (6 bases). Germline V lookup: CDR1 SGHRS, CDR2 YFSETQ. The ends were cut back, 6 bases at V and 4 bases at J, with 22 bases in the middle. CDR3 length: 16 amino acids. The CDR3 bases are TGCGCCAGCACCGGACTGGGGGGGGGCAGAGGCACTGAAGCTTTCTTT. Amino acids: CASTGLGGGRGTEAFF.

The chain links TRBV7-2 to TRBJ1-2; 8 nucleotides match TRBD1. Germline V gene data show CDR1 as SGHTA and CDR2 as FQGNSA. Trimming at V came to 1 base and at J to 4 bases, leaving 5 bases not matched to a gene. The CDR3 is 15 amino acids. CDR3 sequence (DNA): TGTGCCAGCAGCTTAGTGAATCAGGGGGCCTATGGCTACACCTTC. Protein: CASSLVNQGAYGYTF.

The chain is built from TRBV19 and TRBJ1-5; D call uncertain. The CDR3 spans 15 residues. Trimming removed 5 bases at V and 0 bases at J, with 11 bases between. Germline CDR1 LNHDA, CDR2 SQIVND (reference sequence). CDR3 loop: CASSPQEFSNQPQHF. For the CDR3, the DNA is TGTGCCAGTAGTCCCCAGGAGTTTAGCAATCAGCCCCAGCATTTT.

The V call is TRBV2, the J call TRBJ1-5; D is possibly TRBD1 (6 bases). The CDR3 spans 16 residues. The germline V and J ends were trimmed by 6 bases and 0 bases, with 15 bases remaining between them. CDR1 SNHLY and CDR2 FYNNEI come from the germline V gene. CDR3 in amino acids: CASSRSTGYSNQPQHF. For the CDR3, the DNA is TGTGCCAGCAGCCGCAGTACAGGGTATAGCAATCAGCCCCAGCATTTT. Full variable domain (outside the CDR3, taken from reference TRBV2 and TRBJ1-5): EPEVTQTPSHQVTQMGQEVILRCVPISNHLYFYWYRQILGQKVEFLVSFYNNEISEKSEIFDDQFSVERPDGSNFTLKIRSTKLEDSAMYFCASSRSTGYSNQPQHFGDGTRLSIL.

The V call is TRBV9, the J call TRBJ2-7, with 8 nucleotides matching TRBD1. The CDR3 runs 16 residues. Per the germline V gene, CDR1 is SGDLS and CDR2 is YYNGEE. V lost 0 bases and J lost 3; bases outside the gene matches: 8. CDR3 in amino acids: CASSVARGTGNYEQYF. The CDR3 DNA is TGTGCCAGCAGCGTAGCTCGGGGGACAGGAAACTACGAGCAGTACTTC.

This clone was counted between two and nine times. V usage is TRBV5-1 and J usage is TRBJ2-7; possibly TRBD2 for D (5 bases). Germline V CDR1 and CDR2: SGHRS, YFSETQ. The V end lost 4 bases, the J end lost 5 bases, and 19 bases lay between the germline ends. The CDR3 consists of 15 residues. Here the CDR3 reads CASSLREGILHEQYF. In DNA form, the CDR3 reads TGCGCCAGCAGCCTCCGCGAGGGAATTCTACACGAGCAGTACTTC.

The chain is built from TRBV5-6 and TRBJ2-1; TRBD1 matches at 9 bases. This CDR3 comprises 12 residues. Germline V gene sequence: CDR1 SGHDT, CDR2 YYEEEE. Germline trimming cut 1 base from V and 16 bases from J; bases unmatched to any gene: 6. Here the CDR3 reads CASSLFGTGQFF. The DNA for the CDR3 is TGTGCCAGCAGCTTGTTTGGGACAGGGCAATTCTTC.

The rearrangement uses TRBV30 and TRBJ2-3; D unclear. Germline CDR1 is GTSNPN and CDR2 is SVGIG (reference sequence). The CDR3 sequence is 13 residues long. Deletions cut 1 base from V and 8 bases from J, with 13 bases between. DNA for the CDR3: TGTGCCTGGAGTGCCGGACCTCGCGGTACGCAGTATTTT. Residues: CAWSAGPRGTQYF.

The chain combines TRBV6-5 with TRBJ1-1; D unresolved. CDR1 and CDR2 (germline): MNHEY, SVGAGI. The CDR3 runs 14 residues. V was pared by 6 bases and J by 0 bases, with 11 bases between. CDR3 sequence: CASRGSQVNTEAFF. The CDR3 region has the DNA TGTGCCAGCAGAGGTAGTCAGGTGAACACTGAAGCTTTCTTT.

V and J are TRBV6-1 and TRBJ1-6, with D possibly being TRBD1 (5 bases). Trimming took 6 bases from V and 8 from J, leaving 14 bases between them. This CDR3 contains 14 residues. Looked up from germline, CDR1 is MNHNS and CDR2 is SASEGT. The CDR3 region has the DNA TGTGCCAGCAGGACCTCAGGGAGGGATTCACCCCTCCACTTT. Protein sequence: CASRTSGRDSPLHF.

The chain joins TRBV4-1 to TRBJ1-1, with D perhaps matching TRBD1 (5 bases). V lost 3 bases to trimming and J lost 5 bases, with 19 bases between them. The CDR3 is 16 residues long. Germline V gene sequence: CDR1 MGHRA, CDR2 YSYEKL. The CDR3 spells CASSHGGGRGKTEAFF. Written as DNA, the CDR3 is TGCGCCAGCAGCCACGGGGGAGGGCGAGGGAAAACTGAAGCTTTCTTT.

The gene calls are TRBV21-1 and TRBJ1-1. TRBV21-1 is assigned pseudogene status. The CDR3 consists of 16 residues. CDR3 in amino acids: CASRVFIAPIRTEAFF. The CDR3 bases are TGTGCCAGCAGAGTGTTCATAGCTCCAATTCGCACTGAAGCTTTCTTT.